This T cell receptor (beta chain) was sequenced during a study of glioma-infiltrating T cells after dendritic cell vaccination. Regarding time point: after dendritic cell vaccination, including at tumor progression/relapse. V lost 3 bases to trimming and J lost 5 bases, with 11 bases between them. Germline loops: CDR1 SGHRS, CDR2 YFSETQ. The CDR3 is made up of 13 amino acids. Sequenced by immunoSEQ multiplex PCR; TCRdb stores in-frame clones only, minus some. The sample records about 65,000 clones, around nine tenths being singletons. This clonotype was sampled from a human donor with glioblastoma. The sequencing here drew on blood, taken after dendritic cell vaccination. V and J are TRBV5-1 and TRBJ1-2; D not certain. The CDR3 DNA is TGCGCCAGCAGCTCGGACGGGAGTTATGGCTACACCTTC. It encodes CASSSDGSYGYTF.